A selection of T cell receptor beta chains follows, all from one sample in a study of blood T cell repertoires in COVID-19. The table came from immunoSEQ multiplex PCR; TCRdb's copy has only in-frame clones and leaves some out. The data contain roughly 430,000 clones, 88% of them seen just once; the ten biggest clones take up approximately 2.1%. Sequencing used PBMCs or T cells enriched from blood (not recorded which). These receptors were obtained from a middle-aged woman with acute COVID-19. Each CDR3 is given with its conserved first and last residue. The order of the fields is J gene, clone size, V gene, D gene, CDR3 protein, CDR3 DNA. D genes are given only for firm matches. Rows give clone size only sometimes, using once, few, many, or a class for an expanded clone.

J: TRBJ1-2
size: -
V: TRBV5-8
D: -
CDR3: CASSLVSSGALGYTF
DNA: TGTGCCAGCAGCTTGGTCTCTTCAGGGGCACTTGGCTACACCTTC

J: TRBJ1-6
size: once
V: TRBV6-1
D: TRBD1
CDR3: CASSEAWDRYSPLHF
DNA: TGTGCCAGCAGTGAAGCTTGGGACAGATATTCACCCCTCCACTTT

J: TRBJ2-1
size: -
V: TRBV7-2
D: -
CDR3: CASSLTGNYNEQFF
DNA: TGTGCCAGCAGCTTGACGGGAAACTACAATGAGCAGTTCTTC

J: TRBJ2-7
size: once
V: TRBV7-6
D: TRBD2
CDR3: CASGTGGSYEQYF
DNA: TGTGCCAGCGGGACGGGGGGCTCCTACGAGCAGTACTTC

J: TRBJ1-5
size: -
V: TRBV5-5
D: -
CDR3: CASSLGQGGPYQPQHF
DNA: TGTGCCAGCAGCTTGGGGCAGGGAGGGCCATATCAGCCCCAGCATTTT

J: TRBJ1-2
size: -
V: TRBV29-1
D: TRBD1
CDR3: CSVEIPLRTGLNLYGYTF
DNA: TGCAGCGTTGAAATCCCGCTCAGGACAGGGTTAAACCTCTATGGCTACACCTTC

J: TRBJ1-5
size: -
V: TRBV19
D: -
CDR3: CASSLQVINQPQHF
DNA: TGTGCCAGTAGTCTACAGGTAATCAATCAGCCCCAGCATTTT

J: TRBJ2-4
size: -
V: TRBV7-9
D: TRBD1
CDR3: CASSLGPGKGAAKNIQYF
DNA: TGTGCCAGCAGCTTAGGGCCAGGGAAGGGGGCAGCCAAAAACATTCAGTACTTC

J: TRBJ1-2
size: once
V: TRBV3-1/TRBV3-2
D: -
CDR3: CASSPTGNYGYTF
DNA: TGTGCCAGCAGCCCAACAGGGAACTATGGCTACACCTTC

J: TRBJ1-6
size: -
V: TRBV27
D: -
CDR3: CASSFLGQGGNSPLHF
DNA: TGTGCCAGCAGTTTCCTGGGGCAGGGTGGCAATTCACCCCTCCACTTT

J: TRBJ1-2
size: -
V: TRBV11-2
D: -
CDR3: CASLPSGHHYGYTF
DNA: TGTGCCAGCCTACCATCGGGACACCACTATGGCTACACCTTC

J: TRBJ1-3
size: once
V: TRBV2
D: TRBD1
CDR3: CASSGVRGHGNTIYF
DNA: TGTGCCAGCAGTGGCGTCAGGGGGCATGGAAACACCATATATTTT

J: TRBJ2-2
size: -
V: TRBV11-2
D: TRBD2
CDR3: CASSLGGLALAGELFF
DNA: TGTGCCAGCAGCTTAGGGGGACTAGCCCTAGCCGGGGAGCTGTTTTTT

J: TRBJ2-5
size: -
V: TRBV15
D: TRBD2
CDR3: CATSRMTTGGGETQYF
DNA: TGTGCCACCAGCAGGATGACGACTGGCGGGGGAGAGACCCAGTACTTC

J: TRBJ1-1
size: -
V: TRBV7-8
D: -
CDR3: CASSLAQEGAEAFF
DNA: TGTGCCAGCAGCTTAGCGCAAGAGGGCGCTGAAGCTTTCTTT

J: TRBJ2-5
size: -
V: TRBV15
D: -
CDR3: CATSRDRAETQYF
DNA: TGTGCCACCAGCAGAGACAGGGCAGAGACCCAGTACTTC

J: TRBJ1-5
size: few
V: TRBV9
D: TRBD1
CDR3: CASSLSGTGDQPQHF
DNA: TGTGCCAGCAGCCTCTCAGGGACAGGGGATCAGCCCCAGCATTTT

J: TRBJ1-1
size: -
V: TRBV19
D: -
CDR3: CASTKRTTGRDTEAFF
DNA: TGTGCCAGTACCAAAAGGACAACAGGGAGGGACACTGAAGCTTTCTTT

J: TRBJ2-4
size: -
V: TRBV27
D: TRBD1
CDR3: CASSQTGGPKNIQYF
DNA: TGTGCCAGCAGTCAGACAGGGGGCCCTAAAAACATTCAGTACTTC